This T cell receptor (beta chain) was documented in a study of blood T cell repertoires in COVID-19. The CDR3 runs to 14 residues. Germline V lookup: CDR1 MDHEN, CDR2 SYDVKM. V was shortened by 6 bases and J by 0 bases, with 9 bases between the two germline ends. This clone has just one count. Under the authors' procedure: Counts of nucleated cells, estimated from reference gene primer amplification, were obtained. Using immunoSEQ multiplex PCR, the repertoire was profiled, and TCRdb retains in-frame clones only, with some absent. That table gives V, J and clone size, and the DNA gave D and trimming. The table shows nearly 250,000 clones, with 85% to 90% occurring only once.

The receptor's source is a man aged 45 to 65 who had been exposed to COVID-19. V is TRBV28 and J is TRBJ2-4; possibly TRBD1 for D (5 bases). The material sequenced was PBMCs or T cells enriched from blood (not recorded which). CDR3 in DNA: TGTGCCAGCAGGCCAGGGATAGCCAAAAACATTCAGTACTTC. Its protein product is CASRPGIAKNIQYF.